These 4 T cell receptor beta chains share one sample of origin, sequenced in a study of regulatory T cells in long-lasting Graves disease. Arm-PCR of CDR3 regions and iRepertoire HTBI primers were the basis on which TCR beta libraries were built. TCRdb fed the multiplex PCR reads into MiXCR, producing one record per CDR3 protein. The table has hundreds of thousands of distinct CDR3 sequences, roughly 15% seen once. Regarding time point: newly diagnosed GD, antithyroid drugs for less than 3 months. TCR sequences were obtained from RNA taken from PBMCs. This sample was shared with a second study, whose subject was T cells in Graves' hyperthyroidism and ophthalmopathy.

The source was peripheral blood mononuclear cells (PBMCs), collected at new diagnosis, from a patient treated with antithyroid drugs. Receptors were obtained from a woman in her 30s with Graves disease.

This clonotype was detected a few times. The chain uses TRBV19 and TRBJ2-1; TRBD2 aligns across 10 bases. The CDR3 spans 16 residues. CDR1 is LNHDA and CDR2 is SQIVND in the germline V gene (reference sequence). The ends lost 5 bases at V and 1 base at J; junction bases unmatched: 5. This chain's CDR3 is CASSGKLAGSYNEQFF. The CDR3 bases are TGTGCCAGTAGTGGAAAACTAGCGGGGTCCTACAATGAGCAGTTCTTC. Full variable domain (outside the CDR3, taken from reference TRBV19 and TRBJ2-1): DGGITQSPKYLFRKEGQNVTLSCEQNLNHDAMYWYRQDPGQGLRLIYYSQIVNDFQKGDIAEGYSVSREKKESFPLTVTSAQKNPTAFYLCASSGKLAGSYNEQFFGPGTRLTVL.

CDR3 protein: CAINQGGAKYGYTF. CDR3 DNA sequence: TGTGCCATCAATCAAGGCGGCGCGAAATATGGCTACACCTTC. V gene TRBV10-3 combines with J gene TRBJ1-2; no clear D gene. CDR3 length: 14 amino acids. Deletions cut 7 bases from V and 5 bases from J, with 17 bases between. CDR1 and CDR2 (germline): ENHRY, SYGVKD.

This clonotype was observed at least ten times. The chain has TRBV27 and TRBJ1-2; 8 bases fit TRBD1. The CDR3 has 19 amino acids. The ends lost 4 bases at V and 7 bases at J; junction bases unmatched: 23. CDR1 and CDR2 (germline): MNHEY, SMNVEV (reference sequence). CDR3 region: CASSSIASGQGARLFGYTF. The CDR3 coding sequence is TGTGCCAGCAGTTCGATCGCCTCGGGGCAGGGGGCGCGGCTATTTGGCTACACCTTC.

This clonotype was recorded only once. The chain is built from TRBV5-1 and TRBJ1-4; TRBD1 matches 9 bases. Trimming at V came to 4 bases and at J to 8 bases, leaving 15 bases not matched to a gene. Per germline, CDR1 SGHRS and CDR2 YFSETQ. The CDR3 is 17 residues long. This CDR3 reads CASSPGAGTGFLEKLFF. The CDR3 DNA is TGCGCCAGCAGCCCAGGGGCCGGGACAGGGTTTTTGGAAAAACTGTTTTTT.